The text below deals with one TCR beta chain. The antigen it recognizes is unknown. No qualities accompany the bases; no much larger clone lies one base away. V is pared back by 3 bases and J by 2 bases, with 11 bases lying between the germline termini. Sequences GTSNPN (CDR1) and SVGIG (CDR2) are obtained from the germline V gene (reference sequence). Its CDR3 holds 13 amino acids, cysteine through phenylalanine. Here the CDR3 DNA is all that survives: 39 bases in frame from base 1. This sample is part of a study of beta chain features in type 1 diabetes (dated by TCRdb to between 2018 and 2020). Concerning the study at large: Mean age, gender distribution, total cell number and subset yield did not differ between patients and healthy donors. The study compared TCRB repertoires of sorted circulating CD4+ T cell subsets between recently diagnosed type 1 diabetes patients and matched healthy donors. A total of 85 million to 140 million sorted cells were examined across all samples, and the number of cells per subset was strongly correlated with RNA yield. Whereas all 30 or so donors provided naive and central memory subsets, regulatory and stem cell-like memory subsets were isolated from just 8 patients and about 8 healthy donors.

A single peripheral blood draw of about 116 mL on average was collected from each donor into heparinised tubes. A BD FACSAria II was used to sort naive, central memory, regulatory and stem cell-like memory CD4+ T cells with a panel that included CD45RO, CCR7, CD25, CD127, CD95 and CD27. All sorted populations exceeded 95% purity. PBMCs were separated immediately by Lymphoprep density gradient centrifugation and were stained directly, without being cultured. So that batch effects would be minimized, each experiment stained and sorted samples in pairs, pairing one healthy donor with one patient. Findings and caveats that apply to the study as a whole: Because cDNA was sequenced instead of genomic DNA, highly expressing activated cells could be over-represented, though the groups showed no difference in activation or CD3 levels. Because small numbers of individuals were included in the HLA sub-analyses, any influence of HLA type on TCRB rearrangement was left unresolved. Fewer insertions and more nucleotide deletions at VDJ recombination sites were observed in patients with type 1 diabetes, implying thymic rearrangement abnormalities. Naive, central memory and regulatory TCRB repertoires appeared to be more alike among patients than among healthy donors. PCR may preferentially amplify shorter templates, but because patient and control samples were amplified and corrected together, any resulting skew would affect both groups equally. In all four CD4+ subsets, TCRB CDR3 length was moderately but significantly shorter in type 1 diabetes patients.

All of the isolated RNA was reverse transcribed with the High Capacity cDNA Reverse Transcription Kit, so expressed TCRB transcripts were sequenced. Deep immunoSEQ sequencing was applied to naive, central memory and regulatory T cell samples, giving an average of approximately 3.8 million total reads per sample. After sorted cells were lysed in RLT buffer, RNA was extracted with DNase-treated RNeasy Micro or Mini kits, with the choice depending on cell number. To prevent cross-contamination, each cell subset was processed individually, whereas patient and healthy donor samples were processed jointly. The immunoSEQ multiplex PCR was used to amplify TCRB sequences from cDNA, yielding 87-bp fragments that span the CDR3 region. Sequencing of the amplicons was done on the Illumina HiSeq platform. Per the source publication's procedure: Synthetic template baselines were used to correct PCR bias computationally, reads within Hamming distance 2 were collapsed together, and singletons that could not be merged were discarded. Reads were aligned against IMGT so that V, D and J genes, CDR3 length and insertions or deletions at six rearrangement sites could be assigned. Within each subset, clonotype counts were normalized to sorted cell number, after which true diversity and Gini coefficients were computed with the tcR R package. The overlap coefficient, calculated on TCRB nucleotide sequences, was used to measure repertoire sharing. Out-of-frame TCRB sequences from naive cells were analyzed to stand in for the pre-selection repertoire. In its TCRdb copy, this immuneACCESS table keeps in-frame sequences only and misses some clones. Where compared with another copy, unresolved V genes explain less than half of these, and the others have no known cause. V and J calls plus clone size are reproduced from that table; the DNA served to infer D and trimming. The sample contains approximately 160,000 clones, almost 65% of them found a single time. The ten largest make up 0.08% to 0.1% of the sample.

Sample: naive CD4+ T cells from blood. The cell subset or site label, read with the paper, signifies: true naive CD4+ T cells. Rearrangement joined TRBV30 to TRBJ2-7, with no reliable assignment of the D segment. The clonotype was recovered from a man aged 25-40 years with type 1 diabetes. This receptor carries the CDR3 CAWSRRRAYEQYF. In nucleotides, the sequence is TGTGCCTGGAGCCGCAGGAGAGCCTACGAGCAGTACTTC.